What follows describes a single TCR beta chain. Its specificity is not known. These data come from a study of post-analysis software for immune sequencing data. About the study: Secondary progressive, relapsing-remitting and progressive-relapsing multiple sclerosis were among the included disease courses.

Study conclusions and caveats: Multiple sclerosis patients showed significantly lower normalized Chao1 diversity than controls did. Samples from one preparation batch, clustered by F measure, grouped strongly together. Controls had lower frequencies than patients of a few TRBV segments, which included TRBV5-6, TRBV5-1 and TRBV20-1.

Unique-molecular-identifier-tagged TCR beta cDNA libraries were used. About half a million cDNA molecules were recovered from an input of 1 to 10 million T cells. TCRdb reanalysed the PCR reads using MiXCR and keeps one entry per CDR3 protein. In the table there are about 820,000 distinct CDR3 sequences, approximately 50% of which are singletons. The ends were cut back, 3 bases at V and 2 bases at J, with 16 bases in the middle. The CDR3 covers 16 residues. Germline loops: CDR1 SGHNT, CDR2 YYREEE (reference sequence). The TCR sequence derives from a girl aged 5-17 years with multiple sclerosis. The V gene is TRBV5-4, the J gene TRBJ2-3; maybe TRBD2 (6 bases). The sequenced sample consisted of blood. CDR3 sequence reads: CASSYPRAGLTDTQYF. In DNA, the CDR3 is TGTGCCAGCAGCTACCCGCGGGCGGGGCTCACAGATACGCAGTATTTT.